This T cell receptor beta chain came from a study of OX40 agonist ivuxolimab in advanced cancers. Turning to the study itself: Every 2 weeks, patients received ivuxolimab intravenously, dosed at 0.01 to 10 mg/kg. The group had a mean age of 60 years, ranged from roughly 20 to 80, and was 82.7% male.

From germline, CDR1 is LGHNA and CDR2 YNFKEQ. Trimming removed 0 bases at V and 5 bases at J, with 13 bases between. The CDR3 is 15 residues long. Autoimmune disease history or systemic immunosuppression barred patients. Measured with immunoSEQ multiplex PCR; TCRdb has only the in-frame clones, and not every one. The sample carries 60,000 to 75,000 clones, around 85% recorded once. This TCR derives from an adult with an advanced solid tumor such as melanoma, head and neck, liver or kidney cancer. This sample comprised CD4+ or CD8+ T cells sorted from blood, obtained in a trial of the OX40 agonist ivuxolimab. The chain has TRBV4-2 and TRBJ2-5, with D perhaps given as TRBD1 or TRBD2 (5 bases each). Written as DNA, the CDR3 is TGTGCCAGCAGCCAAGAACCCAGGGACCGGGAGACCCAGTACTTC. It codes for CASSQEPRDRETQYF.